One and the same sample provided the 9 T cell receptor beta chains below, sequenced in a study of T cell responses to AZD1222 COVID-19 vaccine. Clones were read by immunoSEQ multiplex PCR, and TCRdb kept only the in-frame ones, dropping some. Among 140,000 to 150,000 clones, more than 85% were seen once, and the ten largest hold more than 10%. The sample in question was peripheral blood, obtained after recovery from COVID-19. The receptors stem from an adult who had recovered from COVID-19.

V usage is TRBV11-3 and J usage is TRBJ2-6; weak D call: TRBD1 (5 bases). Germline CDR1 and CDR2: SGHNT and YENEEA. The CDR3 is 14 amino acids. V was clipped by 5 bases and J by 3 bases, with 8 bases between them. CDR3 region: CASSPTGGANVLTF. The CDR3 bases are TGTGCCAGCAGCCCCACAGGTGGGGCCAACGTCCTGACTTTC. The full variable domain, its missing parts supplied by reference TRBV11-3 and TRBJ2-6, is EAGVVQSPRYKIIEKKQPVAFWCNPISGHNTLYWYLQNLGQGPELLIRYENEEAVDDSQLPKDRFSAERLKGVDSTLKIQPAELGDSAVYLCASSPTGGANVLTFGAGSRLTVL.

The J gene is TRBJ2-3, the V gene TRBV27; D possibly matches TRBD1 or TRBD2 (5 bases each). The V gene lost 4 bases and the J gene lost 4 bases, with 12 bases spanning the gap. The CDR3 is 14 residues long. Germline CDR1 MNHEY, CDR2 SMNVEV (reference sequence). The CDR3 sequence: CASSSQGDADTQYF. DNA for the CDR3: TGTGCCAGCAGTTCCCAGGGAGACGCAGATACGCAGTATTTT.

This sequence joins TRBV15 and TRBJ1-1; D may be TRBD1 (6 bases). Trimming left V 2 bases short and J 4 bases short, with 11 bases between. The germline V gene has CDR1 LNHNV and CDR2 YYDKDF (reference sequence). The CDR3 sequence is 14 residues long. The CDR3 DNA sequence: TGTGCCACCAGCAGAAGACAGGAGGGCACTGAAGCTTTCTTT. It translates to CATSRRQEGTEAFF. The variable domain in full, completed from reference TRBV15 and TRBJ1-1, reads DAMVIQNPRYQVTQFGKPVTLSCSQTLNHNVMYWYQQKSSQAPKLLFHYYDKDFNNEADTPDNFQSRRPNTSFCFLDIRSPGLGDTAMYLCATSRRQEGTEAFFGQGTRLTVV.

The V call is TRBV19, the J call TRBJ1-1, with unresolved D. CDR1 LNHDA and CDR2 SQIVND come from the germline V gene (reference sequence). Deletions cut 3 bases from V and 8 bases from J, with 16 bases between. The CDR3 runs 14 residues. CDR3 sequence reads: CASSMGRGRGEAFF. The CDR3 DNA reads as TGTGCCAGTAGTATGGGGAGAGGGAGAGGAGAAGCTTTCTTT.

The V gene is TRBV28, the J gene TRBJ1-2, with unresolved D. Germline-derived CDR1 and CDR2 are MDHEN and SYDVKM. The CDR3 consists of 14 residues. V lost 2 bases to trimming and J lost 2 bases, with 9 bases between them. Written as DNA, the CDR3 is TGTGCCAGCAGTTTAGTTAGGGCCAACTATGGCTACACCTTC. It codes for CASSLVRANYGYTF.

The chain links TRBV27 to TRBJ2-3; unclear D gene. CDR1 and CDR2 from the germline V gene are MNHEY and SMNVEV (reference sequence). With 4 bases removed from V and 3 bases from J, the gap between germline ends came to 5 bases. This CDR3 region has 12 residues. CDR3 in amino acids: CASSSQTDTQYF. CDR3 DNA: TGTGCCAGCAGTTCCCAAACAGATACGCAGTATTTT.

This chain uses TRBV3-1 (or the pseudogene TRBV3-2) with TRBJ1-3, with unresolved D. CDR3 length equals 14 residues. Germline assignment: CDR1 LGHDT and CDR2 YNNKEL (reference sequence). V gave up 1 base and J gave up 0 bases, with 4 bases separating them. The CDR3 sequence is CASSQASSGNTIYF. In nucleotides, the CDR3 is TGTGCCAGCAGCCAAGCCAGCTCTGGAAACACCATATATTTT.

The sample holds one count of this clone. This sequence joins TRBV9 and TRBJ2-7, with 7 nucleotides matching TRBD2. With V trimmed by 3 bases and J by 0 bases, 0 bases remained unmatched. The CDR3 is 13 amino acids. Germline V lookup: CDR1 SGDLS, CDR2 YYNGEE. The CDR3 reads CASSGTSSYEQYF. DNA for the CDR3: TGTGCCAGCAGCGGGACTAGCTCCTACGAGCAGTACTTC.

The J gene is TRBJ2-7, the V gene TRBV10-1; D possibly matches TRBD1 or TRBD2 (5 bases each). CDR1 is WNHNN and CDR2 is SYGVQD in the germline V gene (reference sequence). V lost 6 bases and J 0 bases, leaving 21 bases between the germline ends. This CDR3 is built from 17 residues. Here the CDR3 reads CASRGPDAHHLSYEQYF. CDR3 bases: TGCGCCAGCAGGGGACCGGACGCCCATCACCTCTCCTACGAGCAGTACTTC.